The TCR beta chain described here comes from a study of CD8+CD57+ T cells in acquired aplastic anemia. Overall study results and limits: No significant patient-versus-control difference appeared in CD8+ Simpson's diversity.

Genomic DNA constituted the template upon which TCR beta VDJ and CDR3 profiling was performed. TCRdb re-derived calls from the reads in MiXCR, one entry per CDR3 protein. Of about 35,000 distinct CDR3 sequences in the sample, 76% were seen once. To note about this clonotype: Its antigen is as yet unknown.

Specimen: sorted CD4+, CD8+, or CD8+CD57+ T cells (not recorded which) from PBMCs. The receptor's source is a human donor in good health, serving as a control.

In nucleotides, the CDR3 is TGTGCCACCAGTGATTCGACGACAACGGGGGGCATTCAGTACTTC. Translation gives CATSDSTTTGGIQYF. V and J are TRBV24-1 and TRBJ2-4, with 7 bases identical to TRBD2. The CDR3 consists of 15 residues. The germline gives CDR1 KGHDR, CDR2 SFDVKD. V dropped 2 bases and J dropped 9; count of bases not matched to a gene: 9.